This T cell receptor (beta chain) stems from a study of vaccination effects on CD4 cells after COVID-19. About the research overall: The cohort was immunized with two doses of either the BNT162b2 or mRNA-1273 vaccine. Study conclusions and caveats: Only a single clone (1 of 255 vaccine-induced clones in healthy vaccinees) cross-reacted with common cold coronaviruses.

After expansion with viral peptide pools in the ViraFEST assay, antigen-specific CD4+ T cells were sequenced. It was after 10 days of culture that CD4+ T cells were isolated. Vaccine recipients lacked prior SARS-CoV-2 infection and had negative nucleocapsid antibodies. CDR1 and CDR2 (germline): SGHRS, YFSETQ. This CDR3 comprises 15 residues. V shed 2 bases and J shed 0 bases, with 9 bases lying between them. Only in-frame clones appear in the TCRdb table, and some are missing; sequencing was by immunoSEQ multiplex PCR. The sample lists about 23,000 clones; 65% to 80% were seen once. About this clone itself: Its antigen is still unknown.

The V gene is TRBV5-1, the J gene TRBJ2-1; possibly TRBD1 or TRBD2 for D (5 bases each). Sequences were derived from CD4+ T cells from PBMCs cultured with HCoV-NL63 spike peptides, sampled before COVID-19 vaccination. This receptor was obtained from a human donor who received a COVID-19 vaccine. CDR3 residues: CASSFRDDSYNEQFF. In DNA, the CDR3 is TGCGCCAGCAGCTTCCGGGACGACTCCTACAATGAGCAGTTCTTC.